Below are 30 T cell receptor beta chains sequenced from a single sample in a study of shared clonotypes between healthy human individuals. The repertoire was sequenced with immunoSEQ multiplex PCR; TCRdb's copy has only in-frame clones and lacks some. The profile covers 530,000 or so clones, with 60% to 80% appearing a single time and under 15% taken by the ten largest. Specimen: PBMCs. These receptors all come from a woman in her thirties or forties in good health. Some clones in this sample may be carry-over from other donors' samples.

CDR3 in amino acids: CASSLGPGQTYEQYF. Here the CDR3 DNA reads TGTGCCAGCAGCTTAGGCCCGGGACAGACCTACGAGCAGTACTTC. This chain uses TRBV7-7 with TRBJ2-7; TRBD1 matches at 7 bases. The CDR3 runs 15 residues. V shed 1 base and J 2 bases; nucleotides not matched to a gene: 5. Germline-derived CDR1 and CDR2 are SSHAT and FNYEAQ (reference sequence).

The V gene is TRBV28, the J gene TRBJ2-7; D perhaps matches TRBD1 (6 bases). Germline V lookup: CDR1 MDHEN, CDR2 SYDVKM. V lost 5 bases and J lost 6, with 20 bases in between. This CDR3 region has 15 residues. The CDR3 region has the DNA TGTGCCAGCAGTCCCCCAGGGACACCGGTACCCGAGCAGTACTTC. Translating it yields CASSPPGTPVPEQYF.

This clone was recorded only once. This sequence joins TRBV7-9 and TRBJ2-7; 8 positions agree with TRBD1. The ends lost 0 bases at V and 3 bases at J; junction bases unmatched: 16. The CDR3 has 19 residues. Germline V lookup: CDR1 SEHNR, CDR2 FQNEAQ (reference sequence). As DNA, the CDR3 is TGTGCCAGCAGCTTAGCAACCGGGACAGGTATCGGTACGGGCTACGAGCAGTACTTC. Its translation: CASSLATGTGIGTGYEQYF.

The chain couples TRBV7-2 to TRBJ2-7, with D possibly TRBD2 on 5 matching bases. The CDR3 is 13 amino acids. Per the germline V gene, CDR1 is SGHTA and CDR2 is FQGNSA. Deletions cut 2 bases from V and 6 bases from J, with 11 bases between. This CDR3 is CASSLFMGVEQYF. In nucleotides, the CDR3 is TGTGCCAGCAGCTTATTTATGGGAGTCGAGCAGTACTTC. Full variable domain (outside the CDR3, taken from reference TRBV7-2 and TRBJ2-7): GAGVSQSPSNKVTEKGKDVELRCDPISGHTALYWYRQSLGQGLEFLIYFQGNSAPDKSGLPSDRFSAERTGGSVSTLTIQRTQQEDSAVYLCASSLFMGVEQYFGPGTRLTVT.

This rearrangement joins TRBV19 to TRBJ2-2; the D gene is possibly TRBD2 (6 bases). Germline CDR1 LNHDA, CDR2 SQIVND (reference sequence). The CDR3 contains 14 residues. Trimming removed 5 bases from V and 7 bases from J, with 14 bases in between. The CDR3: CASSLDYFGGELFF. CDR3 nucleotide sequence: TGTGCCAGTAGTCTGGACTATTTTGGCGGGGAGCTGTTTTTT. The variable domain in full, completed from reference TRBV19 and TRBJ2-2, reads DGGITQSPKYLFRKEGQNVTLSCEQNLNHDAMYWYRQDPGQGLRLIYYSQIVNDFQKGDIAEGYSVSREKKESFPLTVTSAQKNPTAFYLCASSLDYFGGELFFGEGSRLTVL.

V and J are TRBV28 and TRBJ2-7, with 8 bases fitting TRBD2. Germline CDR1 reads MDHEN; CDR2 reads SYDVKM. V dropped 4 bases and J dropped 5; count of bases not matched to a gene: 10. The CDR3 loop spans 15 amino acids. This CDR3 is CASSWGLVQGDEQYF. The DNA of the CDR3 is TGTGCCAGCAGTTGGGGACTAGTACAGGGAGACGAGCAGTACTTC.

This clone was detected once. The CDR3: CASRPRNGGSGTDTQYF. The CDR3 region has the DNA TGTGCCAGCAGGCCCCGTAATGGAGGTAGCGGCACAGATACGCAGTATTTT. This chain joins TRBV13 and TRBJ2-3; D is possibly TRBD2 (5 bases). Per germline, CDR1 PRHDT and CDR2 FYEKMQ (reference sequence). Trimming pared 6 bases from V and 1 base from J, leaving 20 bases between. This CDR3 contains 17 residues.

In regard to this clone: One junction end disagrees with the germline gene, perhaps due to a read error. The rearrangement links TRBV10-3 to TRBJ2-7, with TRBD2 identical over 10 bases. This CDR3 is 16 amino acids long. Looked up from germline, CDR1 is ENHRY and CDR2 is SYGVKD. The CDR3 protein is CAIGETSGLRSYEQYF. In DNA, the CDR3 is TGTGCCATCGGTGAGACTAGCGGGTTAAGATCCTACGAGCAGTACTTC.

The V call is TRBV30, the J call TRBJ1-2; D is unclear. The CDR3 totals 14 residues. Germline V gives CDR1 GTSNPN, CDR2 SVGIG (reference sequence). Trimming pared 5 bases from V and 3 bases from J, leaving 16 bases between. CDR3 region: CAWEKTRIDYGYTF. CDR3 DNA: TGTGCCTGGGAGAAAACGAGGATTGACTATGGCTACACCTTC.

This sequence joins TRBV11-3 and TRBJ2-7, with TRBD2 identical over 7 bases. Germline V gene data show CDR1 as SGHNT and CDR2 as YENEEA. The CDR3 length is 14 residues. V shed 1 base and J 5 bases; nucleotides not matched to a gene: 5. The CDR3 region has the DNA TGTGCCAGCAGCTTAGGCGGGAGTTCCGACGAGCAGTACTTC. Its protein is CASSLGGSSDEQYF.

The chain joins TRBV19 to TRBJ1-2; no clear D gene. Trimming pared 5 bases from V and 0 bases from J, leaving 10 bases between. Germline lookup yields CDR1 LNHDA and CDR2 SQIVND (reference sequence). The CDR3 has 14 amino acids. The CDR3 protein is CASSPSRANYGYTF. CDR3 nucleotides: TGTGCCAGTAGTCCCAGCCGAGCTAACTATGGCTACACCTTC.

The chain joins TRBV2 to TRBJ2-2, with TRBD2 as a possible D gene (5 bases). This CDR3 spans 14 amino acids. Germline CDR1 is SNHLY and CDR2 is FYNNEI. Trimming removed 4 bases from V and 1 base from J, with 7 bases in between. CDR3 coding DNA: TGTGCCAGCAGTGTTGAGGGGAACACCGGGGAGCTGTTTTTT. This sequence encodes CASSVEGNTGELFF.

The chain has TRBV5-1 and TRBJ2-7, with 7 bases lining up with TRBD1. The CDR3 is made up of 13 amino acids. Germline CDR1 reads SGHRS; CDR2 reads YFSETQ. V was pared by 4 bases and J by 3 bases, with 4 bases of the junction left unmatched. CDR3 coding DNA: TGCGCCAGCAGCAAGGGACAGCTCTACGAGCAGTACTTC. Its translation: CASSKGQLYEQYF.

The V and J genes are TRBV5-1 and TRBJ2-7; TRBD2 aligns across 9 bases. Germline lookup yields CDR1 SGHRS and CDR2 YFSETQ. The CDR3 runs 16 residues. V shed 0 bases, J shed 0 bases, and the junction held 4 bases outside the gene matches. This CDR3 reads CASSLGLAGSSYEQYF. The CDR3 DNA sequence: TGCGCCAGCAGCTTGGGGCTAGCGGGGAGCTCCTACGAGCAGTACTTC. Using reference TRBV5-1 and TRBJ2-7 for the parts outside the CDR3, the full variable domain is KAGVTQTPRYLIKTRGQQVTLSCSPISGHRSVSWYQQTPGQGLQFLFEYFSETQRNKGNFPGRFSGRQFSNSRSEMNVSTLELGDSALYLCASSLGLAGSSYEQYFGPGTRLTVT.

The chain has TRBV7-8 and TRBJ2-7; tentatively, D is TRBD2 (6 bases). There are 14 residues in the CDR3. Trimming left V 4 bases short and J 3 bases short, with 13 bases between. Per the germline V gene, CDR1 is SGHVS and CDR2 is FQNEAQ. The CDR3 region has the DNA TGTGCCAGCAGCTGGCTCGGAGGGAGCTACGAGCAGTACTTC. The encoded protein is CASSWLGGSYEQYF.

The chain carries TRBV7-6 and TRBJ2-5, with D possibly matching TRBD1 (6 bases). The CDR3 runs to 14 residues. Trimming removed 3 bases from V and 5 bases from J, with 13 bases in between. Germline assignment: CDR1 SGHVS and CDR2 FNYEAQ. The CDR3 nucleotides read TGTGCCAGCAGCTTTGTACAGGGTGGGGAGACCCAGTACTTC. Amino acids: CASSFVQGGETQYF.

J is TRBJ2-1 and V is TRBV6-6; 7 bases fit TRBD1. Trimming took 6 bases from V and 2 from J; bases not matched to a gene: 7. CDR1 and CDR2 (germline): MNHNY, SVGAGI (reference sequence). The length of the CDR3 is 15 residues. The CDR3 coding sequence is TGTGCCAGCAGAACAACAGGGGTACCCTACAATGAGCAGTTCTTC. It translates to CASRTTGVPYNEQFF.

As to this clone: A far larger clone differs by one base, so this is likely a read error. Other DNA sequences in this specimen translate into the identical CDR3. The J gene is TRBJ2-7, the V gene TRBV11-1; the match to TRBD1 covers 8 bases. The CDR3 sequence is 14 residues long. The germline gives CDR1 SGHAT, CDR2 FQDESV (reference sequence). The trim removed 5 bases at V and 5 bases at J, leaving 8 bases unmatched. The CDR3 loop reads CASSLGQGVNEQYF. CDR3 coding DNA: TGTGCCAGCAGCCTAGGACAGGGCGTCAACGAGCAGTACTTC.

The rearrangement links TRBV5-1 to TRBJ2-5; 11 positions agree with TRBD2. Trimming at V came to 4 bases and at J to 4 bases, leaving 3 bases not matched to a gene. Germline loops: CDR1 SGHRS, CDR2 YFSETQ. This CDR3 spans 14 amino acids. The CDR3 reads CASSGLAGGETQYF. In DNA form, the CDR3 reads TGCGCCAGCAGCGGCCTAGCGGGAGGAGAGACCCAGTACTTC.

This chain connects TRBV5-6 to TRBJ1-1, with 11 bases fitting TRBD1. The CDR3 extends over 15 amino acids. CDR1 SGHDT and CDR2 YYEEEE come from the germline V gene. With 3 bases clipped from V and 4 bases from J, the junction kept 5 bases outside the gene matches. The CDR3 DNA sequence: TGTGCCAGCAGCTCCAGGGACAGGGGGAGCACTGAAGCTTTCTTT. Amino acid sequence: CASSSRDRGSTEAFF.

This rearrangement joins TRBV6-1 to TRBJ2-5; 9 bases match TRBD2. Looked up from germline, CDR1 is MNHNS and CDR2 is SASEGT. V gave up 4 bases and J gave up 3 bases; unmatched junction bases: 6. The CDR3 length is 15 residues. The CDR3 spells CASSGVSGREETQYF. Written as DNA, the CDR3 is TGTGCCAGCAGTGGTGTTAGCGGGAGAGAAGAGACCCAGTACTTC.

V and J are TRBV7-8 and TRBJ1-5; 7 bases fit TRBD1. CDR1 is SGHVS and CDR2 is FQNEAQ in the germline V gene. Unmatched junction bases numbered 8, after V lost 2 bases and J lost 13 bases. The CDR3 sequence is 13 residues long. The DNA for the CDR3 is TGTGCCAGCAGCTTACAGGAAGGGGGCACTCAGCATTTT. Protein sequence: CASSLQEGGTQHF.

The chain joins TRBV28 to TRBJ1-4; D remains ambiguous. The V end was cut by 3 bases, the J end by 4 bases, with 9 bases between. Germline CDR1 is MDHEN and CDR2 is SYDVKM. The CDR3 loop spans 14 amino acids. The CDR3 region is CASSLSGINEKLFF. The DNA for the CDR3 is TGTGCCAGCAGTTTGTCGGGGATTAATGAAAAACTGTTTTTT.

In its sample, this clone was seen a few times. V and J are TRBV7-2 and TRBJ1-1; 9 bases match TRBD1. This CDR3 is built from 14 residues. Trimming at V came to 7 bases and at J to 5 bases, leaving 8 bases not matched to a gene. Germline V gene lookup returns CDR1 SGHTA and CDR2 FQGNSA. The chain's CDR3 is CASTQQGAMTEAFF. The CDR3 DNA reads as TGTGCCAGCACCCAACAGGGGGCTATGACTGAAGCTTTCTTT.

The chain combines TRBV28 with TRBJ2-7; D assignment may be TRBD1 or TRBD2 (5 bases each). V dropped 2 bases and J dropped 6 bases, with 11 bases sitting between them. This CDR3 contains 13 residues. CDR1 is MDHEN, CDR2 SYDVKM, per germline. The CDR3 sequence: CASSLGTDLEQYF. The CDR3 DNA follows: TGTGCCAGCAGTTTAGGGACCGATCTCGAGCAGTACTTC.

The chain recombines TRBV5-4 with TRBJ1-2; 7 bases align to TRBD1. The CDR3 totals 14 residues. Trimming removed 4 bases from V and 4 bases from J; junction bases left unmatched: 7. Germline V gives CDR1 SGHNT, CDR2 YYREEE (reference sequence). CDR3 sequence: CASSQVSGGYGYTF. Here the CDR3 DNA reads TGTGCCAGCAGCCAAGTCTCAGGGGGCTATGGCTACACCTTC.

The rearrangement uses TRBV4-3 and TRBJ1-6; 9 bases line up with TRBD1. From germline, CDR1 is LGHNA and CDR2 YSLEER. The CDR3 sequence is 15 residues long. J was trimmed by 7 bases and V by 2 bases; bases with no gene match: 3. The DNA of the CDR3 is TGCGCCAGCAGCCAACAACAGGGGGCAAATTCACCCCTCCACTTT. Translation gives CASSQQQGANSPLHF.

The rearrangement joins TRBV9 to TRBJ2-3; TRBD2 agrees at 7 bases. The germline V gene has CDR1 SGDLS and CDR2 YYNGEE. V lost 0 bases to trimming and J lost 6 bases; unmatched junction nucleotides: 7. This CDR3 contains 15 residues. The CDR3 sequence is CASSVVAGERDTQYF. In DNA form, the CDR3 reads TGTGCCAGCAGCGTAGTGGCGGGAGAAAGGGATACGCAGTATTTT.

In its sample, this clone was seen once. The chain has TRBV4-1 and TRBJ2-3; TRBD2 aligns across 14 bases. CDR3 length equals 20 residues. CDR1 is MGHRA, CDR2 YSYEKL, per germline. V lost 4 bases and J lost 0; bases outside the gene matches: 12. The CDR3 DNA reads as TGCGCCAGCAGCCGACCCAAGTGGGGGACTAGCGGGGGTAGCACAGATACGCAGTATTTT. Its translation: CASSRPKWGTSGGSTDTQYF.

The chain joins TRBV28 to TRBJ1-6; D uncertain. This CDR3 has 14 residues. V was shortened by 5 bases and J by 7 bases, with 12 bases between the two germline ends. Germline V gene lookup returns CDR1 MDHEN and CDR2 SYDVKM. CDR3 sequence reads: CASSPEDGNSPLHF. The CDR3 nucleotides read TGTGCCAGCAGTCCGGAAGACGGGAATTCACCCCTCCACTTT.